The source of this T cell receptor (beta chain) is a study of shared clonotypes between healthy human individuals. CD4+ cell separation produced CD45RA+ naive and CD45RA-negative memory subsets. Per the germline V gene, CDR1 is SGHRS and CDR2 is YFSETQ. The CDR3 covers 17 residues. The J segment lost 4 bases and the V segment lost 5 bases, leaving 10 bases of the junction unmatched. Genomic DNA belonging to each subset was distributed in equal measure over several immunoSEQ plates. Libraries were prepared by immunoSEQ multiplex PCR; TCRdb keeps only in-frame clonotypes and omits some of them. The sample lists more than 500,000 clones, around 96% seen once, with 0.05% to 0.08% in the top ten.

The rearrangement joins TRBV5-1 to TRBJ2-7; TRBD2 matches 15 bases. The source is a woman younger than 45 in good health. The sequencing input was naive CD4+ T cells sorted from blood. Subset reported: CD45RA+ positively selected. CDR3 DNA sequence: TGCGCCAGCAGTTCCGGACTAGCGGGAGGGCCTGGTTACGAGCAGTACTTC. Translation gives CASSSGLAGGPGYEQYF. Variable domain in full (rest from reference TRBV5-1 and TRBJ2-7): KAGVTQTPRYLIKTRGQQVTLSCSPISGHRSVSWYQQTPGQGLQFLFEYFSETQRNKGNFPGRFSGRQFSNSRSEMNVSTLELGDSALYLCASSSGLAGGPGYEQYFGPGTRLTVT.